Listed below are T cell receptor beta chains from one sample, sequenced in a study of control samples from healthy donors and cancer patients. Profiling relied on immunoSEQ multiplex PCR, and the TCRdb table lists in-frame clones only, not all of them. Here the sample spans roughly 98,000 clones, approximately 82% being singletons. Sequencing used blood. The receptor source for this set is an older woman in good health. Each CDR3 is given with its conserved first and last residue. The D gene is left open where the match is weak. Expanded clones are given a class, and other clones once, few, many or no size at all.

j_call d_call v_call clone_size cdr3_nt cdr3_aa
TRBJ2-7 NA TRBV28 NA TGTGCCAGCAGTTTACGCCGGATGGGGGCGGGGGAGCAGTACTTC CASSLRRMGAGEQYF
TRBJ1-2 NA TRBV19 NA TGTGCCAGTGGGGACGTCTATGGCTACACCTTC CASGDVYGYTF
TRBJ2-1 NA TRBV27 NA TGTGCCAGCAGTCCCGACAGGTCGAACAATGAGCAGTTCTTC CASSPDRSNNEQFF
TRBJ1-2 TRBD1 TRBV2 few TGTGCCAGCAGTGGGGGACAGGGGCTGGTGTATGGCTACACCTTC CASSGGQGLVYGYTF
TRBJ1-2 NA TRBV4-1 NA TGCGCCAGCAGCCAAGATGCAGACTATGGCTACACCTTC CASSQDADYGYTF
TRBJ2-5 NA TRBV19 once TGTGCCAGTAGTAACCGTCTAGCTGCGAGAGAGACCCAGTACTTC CASSNRLAARETQYF
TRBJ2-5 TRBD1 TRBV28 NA TGTGCCAGCAGTACCTTTCTCGGACAGGGGAATCAAGAGACCCAGTACTTC CASSTFLGQGNQETQYF
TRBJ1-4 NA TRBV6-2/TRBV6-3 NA TGTGCCAGCAGTTACTCATCCACAAGACCGAGTGAAAAACTGTTTTTT CASSYSSTRPSEKLFF
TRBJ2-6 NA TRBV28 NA TGTGCCAGCAGTTTATCCGGACGTGCTGACGGGGCCAACGTCCTGACTTTC CASSLSGRADGANVLTF
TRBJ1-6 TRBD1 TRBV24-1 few TGTGCCACCAGCTTACAAACGCAGGACAGGGGGCATTCACCCCTCCACTTT CATSLQTQDRGHSPLHF
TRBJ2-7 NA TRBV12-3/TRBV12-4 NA TGTGCCAGCAGTTCCACAGGGCCCTACGAGCAGTACTTC CASSSTGPYEQYF
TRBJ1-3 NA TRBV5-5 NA TGTGCCAGCCGCCCGGGGGGGGCGAGCTCTGGAAACACCATATATTTT CASRPGGASSGNTIYF
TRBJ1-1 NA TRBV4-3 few TGCGCCAGCAGCCGGGGGCAGATGAACACTGAAGCTTTCTTT CASSRGQMNTEAFF
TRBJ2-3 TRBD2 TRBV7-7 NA TGTGCTAGCAGCGCTAGCGGGAGACCGGATACGCAGTATTTT CASSASGRPDTQYF
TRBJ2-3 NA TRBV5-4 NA TGTGCCAGCAGAGATAGCGGTTCTCTCACAGATACGCAGTATTTT CASRDSGSLTDTQYF
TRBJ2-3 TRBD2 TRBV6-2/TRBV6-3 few TGTGCCAGCAGTTATGGCGGGGGAGGCACAGATACGCAGTATTTT CASSYGGGGTDTQYF
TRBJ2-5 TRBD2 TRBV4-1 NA TGCGCCAGCAGCCTTGGTACGATGGGGGGGCAAGAGACCCAGTACTTC CASSLGTMGGQETQYF
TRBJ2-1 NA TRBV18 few TGTGCCAGCTCACCAGCCAGGGGAACCTACAATGAGCAGTTCTTC CASSPARGTYNEQFF
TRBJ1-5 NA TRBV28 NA TGTGCCAGCAGTTCAGGGTCCAATCAGCCCCAGCATTTT CASSSGSNQPQHF
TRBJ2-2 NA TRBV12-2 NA NA CASRFGQGAPGELFF
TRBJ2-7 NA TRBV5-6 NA TGTGCCAGCAGCTTGCGGGGCCCCTACGAGCAGTACTTC CASSLRGPYEQYF
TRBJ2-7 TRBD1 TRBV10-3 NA TGTGCCATCAGCTCGGACAGGGGGGCCGAGCAGTACTTC CAISSDRGAEQYF
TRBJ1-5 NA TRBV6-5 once TGTGCCAGCAGCGTCTGGGGGGGGAGCAATCAGCCCCAGCATTTT CASSVWGGSNQPQHF
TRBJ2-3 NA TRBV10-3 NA TGTGCCATCAGTGATGGTTCTTACCTTCCCGGGGGCGGCACAGATACGCAGTATTTT CAISDGSYLPGGGTDTQYF
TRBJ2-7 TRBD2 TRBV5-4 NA TGTGCCAGCAGCGAAGGACTAGCGGACTACTACGAGCAGTACTTC CASSEGLADYYEQYF
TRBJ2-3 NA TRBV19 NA TGTGCCAGTAGTATTGGGAGAGGGCTCACGTTCACAGATACGCAGTATTTT CASSIGRGLTFTDTQYF